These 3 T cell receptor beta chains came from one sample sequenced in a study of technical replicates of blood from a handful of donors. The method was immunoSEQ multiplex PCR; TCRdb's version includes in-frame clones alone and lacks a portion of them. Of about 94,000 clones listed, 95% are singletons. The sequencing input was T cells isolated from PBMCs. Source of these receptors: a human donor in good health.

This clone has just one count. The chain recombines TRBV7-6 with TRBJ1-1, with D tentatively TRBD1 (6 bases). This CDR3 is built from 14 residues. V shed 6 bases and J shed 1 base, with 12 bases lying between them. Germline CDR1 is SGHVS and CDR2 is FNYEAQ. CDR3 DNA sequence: TGTGCCAGCAGGAAAATAGGGGGGAACACTGAAGCTTTCTTT. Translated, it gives CASRKIGGNTEAFF. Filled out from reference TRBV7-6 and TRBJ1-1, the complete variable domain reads GAGVSQSPRYKVTKRGQDVALRCDPISGHVSLYWYRQALGQGPEFLTYFNYEAQQDKSGLPNDRFSAERPEGSISTLTIQRTEQRDSAMYRCASRKIGGNTEAFFGQGTRLTVV.

CDR3 amino acids: CASSLGDRLRDRGNEQYF. The CDR3 coding sequence is TGTGCCAGCAGCTTAGGTGACCGACTCCGGGACAGGGGGAACGAGCAGTACTTC. The genes are TRBV11-2 and TRBJ2-7; 11 nucleotides line up with TRBD1. V lost 1 base to trimming and J lost 5 bases; unmatched junction nucleotides: 13. The CDR3 length is 18 residues. Germline values: CDR1 SGHAT, CDR2 FQNNGV.

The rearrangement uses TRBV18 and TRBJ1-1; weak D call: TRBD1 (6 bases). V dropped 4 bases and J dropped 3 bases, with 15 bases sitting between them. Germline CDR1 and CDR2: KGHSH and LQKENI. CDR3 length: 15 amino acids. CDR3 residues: CASSHPQGIYTEAFF. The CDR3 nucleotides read TGTGCCAGCTCACACCCCCAGGGGATCTACACTGAAGCTTTCTTT.